One sample yielded the 10 T cell receptor beta chains listed below, sequenced in a study of Epstein–Barr virus B cells in breast cancer. These receptors are not linked to any known antigen. RNA was the template for SMARTer libraries capturing complete alpha and beta V(D)J regions. TCRdb reprocessed the 5' RACE reads with MiXCR, giving one entry per CDR3 protein. The repertoire includes about 400 distinct CDR3 sequences, approximately 17% of them detected once, and 67% sits in the top ten. The sequenced material came from tumor-infiltrating lymphocytes expanded in culture. These receptors all come from a woman aged 35 to 49 with triple-negative breast cancer.

Ten or more counts support this clonotype. The chain employs TRBV5-4 and TRBJ1-2, with D maybe TRBD1 (5 bases). This CDR3 is 15 amino acids long. The V and J ends lost 4 bases and 7 bases respectively, with 20 bases between them. Germline CDR1 reads SGHNT; CDR2 reads YYREEE (reference sequence). CDR3 sequence (DNA): TGTGCCAGCAGCCCCTCGGGTTCGATCGGGGCTGGCTACACCTTC. As protein: CASSPSGSIGAGYTF.

This clonotype qualifies as medium-sized. The chain combines TRBV5-1 with TRBJ2-1; possibly TRBD1 for D (6 bases). Germline lookup yields CDR1 SGHRS and CDR2 YFSETQ. Trimming left V 3 bases short and J 0 bases short, with 16 bases between. The length of the CDR3 is 17 residues. The CDR3 region is CASSSGQPLRSYNEQFF. For the CDR3, the DNA is TGCGCCAGCAGCTCCGGACAGCCGTTACGCTCCTACAATGAGCAGTTCTTC.

Within the sample, this clonotype is medium-sized. The chain employs TRBV3-1 and TRBJ2-1, with 11 bases matching TRBD2. The CDR3 length is 16 residues. J was trimmed by 6 bases and V by 2 bases; bases with no gene match: 6. The V gene's germline CDR1 is LGHDT and CDR2 YNNKEL (reference sequence). The CDR3 bases are TGTGCCAGCAGCCAAATCCTAGCGGGGGGCTCCAATGAGCAGTTCTTC. Amino acids: CASSQILAGGSNEQFF.

By proportion, this clonotype is large (0.1 to 1%). The chain combines TRBV28 with TRBJ2-7, with 8 bases identical to TRBD1. The V segment lost 0 bases and the J segment 2 bases; nucleotides outside the gene matches: 15. Germline V CDR1 and CDR2: MDHEN, SYDVKM. This CDR3 region has 19 residues. CDR3 nucleotide sequence: TGTGCCAGCAGTTTATGGGGGGAGCCCCCCGGACAGGGTGCCTACGAGCAGTACTTC. This translates into CASSLWGEPPGQGAYEQYF.

This clonotype was picked up many times. The chain is built from TRBV5-1 and TRBJ2-3; 11 nucleotides line up with TRBD2. CDR1 SGHRS and CDR2 YFSETQ come from the germline V gene. Trimming cost V 7 bases and J 5 bases; bases outside gene matches: 6. This CDR3 comprises 14 residues. The CDR3 DNA is TGCGCCAGCCGAATAGCGGGGGGGCGAGATACGCAGTATTTT. Amino acid sequence: CASRIAGGRDTQYF.

In its sample, this clonotype ranks as medium-sized (0.01 to 0.1%). The V and J genes are TRBV4-1 and TRBJ2-1; D uncertain. The germline gives CDR1 MGHRA, CDR2 YSYEKL. CDR3 length: 14 residues. The V gene lost 0 bases and the J gene lost 6 bases, with 9 bases spanning the gap. CDR3 sequence (DNA): TGCGCCAGCAGCCAAGACCGTCTAGGCAATGAGCAGTTCTTC. Its translation: CASSQDRLGNEQFF.

By share of the sample, this clonotype is large. This chain joins TRBV18 and TRBJ1-5; D not resolved. CDR1 KGHSH and CDR2 LQKENI come from the germline V gene. The CDR3 contains 11 residues. The ends were cut back, 3 bases at V and 7 bases at J, with 4 bases in the middle. The CDR3 loop reads CASSPAQPQHF. The CDR3 DNA is TGTGCCAGCTCACCGGCCCAGCCCCAGCATTTT. Supplemented by reference TRBV18 and TRBJ1-5, the full variable domain reads NAGVMQNPRHLVRRRGQEARLRCSPMKGHSHVYWYRQLPEEGLKFMVYLQKENIIDESGMPKERFSAEFPKEGPSILRIQQVVRGDSAAYFCASSPAQPQHFGDGTRLSIL.

As to this clonotype: Just one base apart from a much larger clone, this may be a read error. Because it lacks the conserved phenylalanine or tryptophan at the end, this CDR3 is likely a read error. The CDR3 bases are TGCGCCAGCAGCCACGCAAGCAGGGGGGTCTCCTACAATGAGCAGTTCTCC. Amino acid sequence: CASSHASRGVSYNEQFS. The genes are TRBV5-1 and TRBJ2-1; perhaps TRBD1 as D (7 bases). Germline-derived CDR1 and CDR2 are SGHRS and YFSETQ. The V end lost 4 bases, the J end lost 0 bases, and 17 bases lay between the germline ends. The length of the CDR3 is 17 residues.

In its sample, this clonotype ranks as large (0.1 to 1%). V is TRBV11-2 and J is TRBJ2-1; 7 positions match TRBD2. The CDR3 is made up of 17 amino acids. V shed 2 bases, J shed 5 bases, and the junction held 12 bases outside the gene matches. Germline V lookup: CDR1 SGHAT, CDR2 FQNNGV. Written as DNA, the CDR3 is TGTGCCAGCAGCTTATTTCCGGGGCGGGGGACCGACAATGAGCAGTTCTTC. Translated, it gives CASSLFPGRGTDNEQFF.

This clonotype is judged large. The chain joins TRBV20-1 to TRBJ2-5; tentatively, D is TRBD1 (5 bases). Germline CDR1 is DFQATT and CDR2 is SNEGSKA (reference sequence). The CDR3 is made up of 16 amino acids. Trimming cost V 0 bases and J 1 base, with 15 bases left between them. CDR3 nucleotide sequence: TGCAGTGCTAGAGATCCCTGGGGCGACTCCCAAGAGACCCAGTACTTC. Translation gives CSARDPWGDSQETQYF.